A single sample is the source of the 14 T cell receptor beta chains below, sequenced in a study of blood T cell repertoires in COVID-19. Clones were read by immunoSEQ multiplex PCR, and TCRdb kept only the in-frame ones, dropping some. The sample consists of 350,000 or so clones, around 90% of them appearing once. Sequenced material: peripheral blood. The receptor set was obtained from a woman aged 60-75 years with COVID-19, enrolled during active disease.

In DNA, the CDR3 is TGCGCCAGCAGCCCACAGGGGTACACCGGGGAGCTGTTTTTT. It encodes CASSPQGYTGELFF. The gene calls are TRBV4-1 and TRBJ2-2, with 7 positions matching TRBD1. There are 14 residues in the CDR3. The germline V gene encodes CDR1 MGHRA and CDR2 YSYEKL. The V segment lost 4 bases and the J segment 3 bases; nucleotides outside the gene matches: 2.

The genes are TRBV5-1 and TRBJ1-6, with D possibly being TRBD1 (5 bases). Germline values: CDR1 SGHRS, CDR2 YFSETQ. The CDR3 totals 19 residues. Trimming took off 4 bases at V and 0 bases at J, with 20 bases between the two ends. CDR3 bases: TGCGCCAGCAGCCCTCTGCCGGGGGGACGGAGCTCCTATAATTCACCCCTCCACTTT. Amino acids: CASSPLPGGRSSYNSPLHF.

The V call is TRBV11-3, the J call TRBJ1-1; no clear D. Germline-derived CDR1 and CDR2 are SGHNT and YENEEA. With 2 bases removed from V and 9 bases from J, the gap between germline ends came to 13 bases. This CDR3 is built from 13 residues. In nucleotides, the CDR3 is TGTGCCAGCAGCTTATCCCCGCGGGGAAAAGCTTTCTTT. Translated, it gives CASSLSPRGKAFF.

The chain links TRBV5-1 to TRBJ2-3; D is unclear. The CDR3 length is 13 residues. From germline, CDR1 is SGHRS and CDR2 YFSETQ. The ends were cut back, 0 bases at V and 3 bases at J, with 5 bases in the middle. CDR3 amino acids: CASSLELTDTQYF. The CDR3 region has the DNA TGCGCCAGCAGCTTGGAACTGACAGATACGCAGTATTTT.

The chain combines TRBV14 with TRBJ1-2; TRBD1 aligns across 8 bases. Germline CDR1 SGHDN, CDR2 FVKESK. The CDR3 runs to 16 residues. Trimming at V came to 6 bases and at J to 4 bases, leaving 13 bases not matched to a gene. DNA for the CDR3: TGTGCCAGCAGGAGAACAGGGACAGGTCCATCCTATGGCTACACCTTC. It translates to CASRRTGTGPSYGYTF.

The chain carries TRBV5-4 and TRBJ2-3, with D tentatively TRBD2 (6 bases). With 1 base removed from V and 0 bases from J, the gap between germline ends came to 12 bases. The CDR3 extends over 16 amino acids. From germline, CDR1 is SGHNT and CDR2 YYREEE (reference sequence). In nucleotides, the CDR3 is TGTGCCAGCAGCTTGCGTTTGCGGGAAAGCACAGATACGCAGTATTTT. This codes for CASSLRLRESTDTQYF.

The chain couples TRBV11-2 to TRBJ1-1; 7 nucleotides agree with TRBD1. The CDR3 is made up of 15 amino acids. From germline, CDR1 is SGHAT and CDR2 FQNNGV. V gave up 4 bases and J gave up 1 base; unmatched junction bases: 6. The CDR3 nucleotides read TGTGCCAGCAGCTCATCGGCAGGGGGGAACACTGAAGCTTTCTTT. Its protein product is CASSSSAGGNTEAFF.

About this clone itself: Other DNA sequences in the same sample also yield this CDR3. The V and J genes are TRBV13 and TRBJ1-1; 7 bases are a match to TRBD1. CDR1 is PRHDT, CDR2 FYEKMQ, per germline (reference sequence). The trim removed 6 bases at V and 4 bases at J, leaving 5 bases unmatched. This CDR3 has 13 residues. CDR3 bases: TGTGCCAGCAGTCACAGGGGTTTCACTGAAGCTTTCTTT. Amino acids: CASSHRGFTEAFF.

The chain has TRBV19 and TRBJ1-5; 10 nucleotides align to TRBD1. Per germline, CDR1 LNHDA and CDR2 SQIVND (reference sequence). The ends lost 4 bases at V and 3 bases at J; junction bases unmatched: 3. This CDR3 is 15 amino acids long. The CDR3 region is CASSRQGANNQPQHF. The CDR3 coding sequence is TGTGCCAGTAGTAGACAGGGGGCCAACAATCAGCCCCAGCATTTT.

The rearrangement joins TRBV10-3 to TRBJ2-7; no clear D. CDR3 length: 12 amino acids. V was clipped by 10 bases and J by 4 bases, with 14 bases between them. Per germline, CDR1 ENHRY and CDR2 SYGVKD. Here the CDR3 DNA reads TGTGCCACCTCCGAGCACCCTTACGAGCAGTACTTC. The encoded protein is CATSEHPYEQYF.

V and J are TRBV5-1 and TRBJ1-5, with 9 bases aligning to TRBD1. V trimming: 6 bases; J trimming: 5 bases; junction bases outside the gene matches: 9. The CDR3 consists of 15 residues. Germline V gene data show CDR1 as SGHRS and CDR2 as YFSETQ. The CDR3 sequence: CASKPGTGPDQPQHF. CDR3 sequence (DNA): TGCGCCAGCAAGCCGGGGACAGGGCCTGATCAGCCCCAGCATTTT. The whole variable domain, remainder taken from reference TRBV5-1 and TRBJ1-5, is KAGVTQTPRYLIKTRGQQVTLSCSPISGHRSVSWYQQTPGQGLQFLFEYFSETQRNKGNFPGRFSGRQFSNSRSEMNVSTLELGDSALYLCASKPGTGPDQPQHFGDGTRLSIL.

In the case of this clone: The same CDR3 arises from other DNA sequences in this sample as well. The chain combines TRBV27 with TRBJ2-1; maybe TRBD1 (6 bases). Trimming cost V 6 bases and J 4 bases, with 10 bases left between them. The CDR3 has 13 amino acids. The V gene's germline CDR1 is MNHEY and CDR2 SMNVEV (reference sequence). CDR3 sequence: CASSFRGYNEQFF. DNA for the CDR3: TGTGCCAGCAGCTTCAGGGGATACAATGAGCAGTTCTTC.

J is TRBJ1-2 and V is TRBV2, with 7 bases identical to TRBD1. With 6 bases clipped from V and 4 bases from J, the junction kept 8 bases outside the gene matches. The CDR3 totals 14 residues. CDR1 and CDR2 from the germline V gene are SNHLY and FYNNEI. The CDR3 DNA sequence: TGTGCCAGCAGAAGGGACAGAACCACCTATGGCTACACCTTC. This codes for CASRRDRTTYGYTF.

The CDR3 region has the DNA TGTGCCAGCAGTTACAAGCGAGGGACTGAAGCTTTCTTT. Translating it yields CASSYKRGTEAFF. The J gene is TRBJ1-1, the V gene TRBV6-5, with unresolved D. The CDR3 sequence is 13 residues long. Trimming cost V 2 bases and J 5 bases, with 9 bases left between them. CDR1 and CDR2 (germline): MNHEY, SVGAGI.